The 18 T cell receptor beta chains in this list originate from one sample, sequenced in a study of Tregs in tolerant kidney transplant recipients. Data came from immunoSEQ multiplex PCR; TCRdb stores just in-frame clones and leaves some out. Here the sample spans under 300,000 clones, 65% to 85% being singletons. The sample was CD4+ T cells from blood. Source of these receptors: a human donor in good health.

The rearrangement joins TRBV30 to TRBJ1-4; unclear D gene. Germline V gene data show CDR1 as GTSNPN and CDR2 as SVGIG (reference sequence). The V end lost 5 bases, the J end lost 8 bases, and 18 bases lay between the germline ends. The CDR3 is made up of 14 amino acids. DNA of the CDR3: TGTGCCTGGCCCACCGGGAGGCGAGGCGAAAAACTGTTTTTT. Protein sequence: CAWPTGRRGEKLFF.

The rearrangement uses TRBV19 and TRBJ2-3; 7 bases are shared with TRBD1. Germline-derived CDR1 and CDR2 are LNHDA and SQIVND (reference sequence). V was pared by 5 bases and J by 5 bases, with 7 bases of the junction left unmatched. This CDR3 has 14 residues. This CDR3 reads CASSLTGIRDTQYF. In DNA, the CDR3 is TGTGCCAGTAGTCTGACAGGGATTAGAGATACGCAGTATTTT. The full variable domain, with the rest looked up from reference TRBV19 and TRBJ2-3, is DGGITQSPKYLFRKEGQNVTLSCEQNLNHDAMYWYRQDPGQGLRLIYYSQIVNDFQKGDIAEGYSVSREKKESFPLTVTSAQKNPTAFYLCASSLTGIRDTQYFGPGTRLTVL.

The rearrangement uses TRBV7-2 and TRBJ2-7; no reliable D call. The CDR3 is made up of 14 amino acids. Trimming removed 2 bases from V and 2 bases from J, with 10 bases in between. Germline CDR1 and CDR2: SGHTA and FQGNSA. The CDR3: CASSLLDGAYEQYF. The CDR3 nucleotides read TGTGCCAGCAGCTTACTGGACGGAGCCTACGAGCAGTACTTC. Full variable domain (remainder filled in from reference TRBV7-2 and TRBJ2-7): GAGVSQSPSNKVTEKGKDVELRCDPISGHTALYWYRQSLGQGLEFLIYFQGNSAPDKSGLPSDRFSAERTGGSVSTLTIQRTQQEDSAVYLCASSLLDGAYEQYFGPGTRLTVT.

The CDR3 coding sequence is TGCGCCAGCAGCCACATCGGGGATACGCAGTATTTT. It is translated as CASSHIGDTQYF. The chain carries TRBV4-1 and TRBJ2-3; D is unclear. The CDR3 is 12 amino acids. The germline V gene has CDR1 MGHRA and CDR2 YSYEKL. With 3 bases removed from V and 6 bases from J, the gap between germline ends came to 7 bases.

This clone was observed a few times. The DNA of the CDR3 is TGTGCCAGCAGTCAGACAGGGACGGATAAAAATTCACCCCTCCACTTT. It translates to CASSQTGTDKNSPLHF. V gene TRBV2 combines with J gene TRBJ1-6, with 7 nucleotides matching TRBD1. The junction had 11 bases not matched to a gene; V was cut back by 5 bases and J by 7 bases. CDR1 and CDR2 from the germline V gene are SNHLY and FYNNEI. This CDR3 has 16 residues.

The chain combines TRBV5-4 with TRBJ1-4, with D perhaps TRBD1 (6 bases). CDR1 is SGHNT and CDR2 is YYREEE in the germline V gene (reference sequence). Trimming cost V 4 bases and J 4 bases, with 11 bases left between them. The CDR3 extends over 14 amino acids. This chain's CDR3 is CASSLQQGNEKLFF. In DNA form, the CDR3 reads TGTGCCAGCAGCCTACAACAGGGTAATGAAAAACTGTTTTTT.

V and J are TRBV7-8 and TRBJ1-1, with D unclear. Looked up from germline, CDR1 is SGHVS and CDR2 is FQNEAQ. The CDR3 extends over 13 amino acids. V gave up 7 bases and J gave up 0 bases, with 9 bases separating them. The CDR3 DNA reads TGTGCCAGCATTCCGGTAGTGAACACTGAAGCTTTCTTT. Its translation: CASIPVVNTEAFF.

The chain carries TRBV10-1 and TRBJ2-6; no clear D. V lost 6 bases, J lost 2 bases, and 14 bases lay in between. Germline values: CDR1 WNHNN, CDR2 SYGVQD (reference sequence). CDR3 size: 16 residues. The DNA of the CDR3 is TGCGCCAGCAGCTCCGGGTCCAGACCTGGGGCCAACGTCCTGACTTTC. Protein product: CASSSGSRPGANVLTF.

This sequence joins TRBV29-1 and TRBJ1-1; D might be TRBD1 (5 bases). CDR3 length: 13 amino acids. The V end was cut by 7 bases, the J end by 1 base, with 13 bases between. The V gene's germline CDR1 is SQVTM and CDR2 ANQGSEA. Here the CDR3 DNA reads TGCAGCGGGAGTCAGGGACCGAACACTGAAGCTTTCTTT. Protein: CSGSQGPNTEAFF.

The chain combines TRBV11-2 with TRBJ1-6, with a possible D match to TRBD1 (5 bases). Trimming took off 0 bases at V and 13 bases at J, with 13 bases between the two ends. CDR1 is SGHAT and CDR2 is FQNNGV in the germline V gene. The CDR3 length is 14 residues. The CDR3 loop is CASSLEGTENPLHF. The CDR3 DNA follows: TGTGCCAGCAGCTTAGAGGGGACCGAAAATCCCCTCCACTTT.

The chain employs TRBV10-1 and TRBJ2-7; 7 positions agree with TRBD2. With V trimmed by 0 bases and J by 4 bases, 6 bases remained unmatched. The CDR3 is made up of 15 amino acids. Germline V gene lookup returns CDR1 WNHNN and CDR2 SYGVQD (reference sequence). The CDR3 here is CASSESTLGGYEQYF. The CDR3 DNA follows: TGCGCCAGCAGTGAGTCGACCCTCGGGGGGTACGAGCAGTACTTC.

This clone occurred once. The chain recombines TRBV7-9 with TRBJ2-7, with 11 bases fitting TRBD2. V dropped 1 base and J dropped 3; count of bases not matched to a gene: 2. Germline CDR1 is SEHNR and CDR2 is FQNEAQ (reference sequence). This CDR3 contains 15 residues. The CDR3 loop is CASSLGGTSGYEQYF. The CDR3 DNA sequence: TGTGCCAGCAGCTTAGGCGGGACTAGCGGCTACGAGCAGTACTTC.

The J gene is TRBJ2-4, the V gene TRBV11-2; possibly TRBD1 for D (5 bases). The length of the CDR3 is 15 residues. In germline, CDR1 is SGHAT, CDR2 FQNNGV. The V gene lost 0 bases and the J gene lost 6 bases, with 12 bases spanning the gap. CDR3 loop: CASSLDRARVNIQYF. CDR3 coding DNA: TGTGCCAGCAGCTTAGATCGAGCCAGGGTAAACATTCAGTACTTC.

The rearrangement links TRBV2 to TRBJ1-6; 7 bases fit TRBD1. The germline CDR1 and CDR2 sequences are SNHLY and FYNNEI. CDR3 length: 14 residues. V lost 6 bases, J lost 10 bases, and 9 bases stayed unmatched. The CDR3 DNA sequence: TGTGCCAGCAGCGTCGACAGGGCTGAATCACCCCTCCACTTT. Encoded protein: CASSVDRAESPLHF.

This clone was observed once. The CDR3 bases are TGTGCCACCAGCAGAGGCAATAGGGACCTCGGGGGAGATACGCAGTATTTT. Its protein is CATSRGNRDLGGDTQYF. V usage is TRBV15 and J usage is TRBJ2-3, with a tentative D call TRBD2 (6 bases). Trimming cost V 1 base and J 5 bases, with 19 bases left between them. The length of the CDR3 is 17 residues. Germline values: CDR1 LNHNV, CDR2 YYDKDF (reference sequence).

This chain connects TRBV5-1 to TRBJ1-3; D gene unclear. Per germline, CDR1 SGHRS and CDR2 YFSETQ. This CDR3 has 13 amino acids. V shed 3 bases and J shed 7 bases, with 11 bases lying between them. The DNA of the CDR3 is TGCGCCAGCAGCTGGGGTTTCGGGAACACCATATATTTT. It yields the protein CASSWGFGNTIYF.

V is TRBV5-1 and J is TRBJ1-2; possibly TRBD1 for D (6 bases). V was pared by 10 bases and J by 4 bases, with 20 bases between. CDR3 size: 14 residues. The V gene's germline CDR1 is SGHRS and CDR2 YFSETQ. The CDR3 spells CASAPGGGGYGYTF. The CDR3 DNA follows: TGCGCCTCAGCGCCAGGAGGGGGTGGCTATGGCTACACCTTC.

J is TRBJ1-1 and V is TRBV30; perhaps TRBD1 as D (5 bases). There are 12 residues in the CDR3. CDR1 is GTSNPN and CDR2 is SVGIG in the germline V gene (reference sequence). Trimming shortened V by 0 bases and J by 6 bases, and 8 bases separated the two germline ends. In DNA form, the CDR3 reads TGTGCCTGGAGTGTAGGGACGCCTGAAGCTTTCTTT. Protein product: CAWSVGTPEAFF.